A single sample is the source of the 4 T cell receptor beta chains below, sequenced in a study of shared clonotypes between healthy human individuals. CD45RO-negative, CCR7-positively selected cells formed the naive CD8 fraction, excluding terminally differentiated effector memory CD45RA+ cells. The protocol was immunoSEQ multiplex PCR, while the TCRdb copy is restricted to in-frame clones and leaves out a portion. The repertoire has roughly 2.1 million clones, about 93% of them found once; the top ten carry around 1.7%. The sample was naive CD8+ T cells from PBMCs. The receptor source for this set is a man younger than 30 in good health. Some clones in this sample may be carry-over from other donors' samples.

This chain links TRBV5-1 with TRBJ1-2, with D hard to call. Germline loops: CDR1 SGHRS, CDR2 YFSETQ. The V gene lost 0 bases and the J gene lost 4 bases, with 16 bases spanning the gap. CDR3 size: 16 residues. DNA for the CDR3: TGCGCCAGCAGCTTGGTTGTGGAAGGCCCTCGCTATGGCTACACCTTC. Protein sequence: CASSLVVEGPRYGYTF.

This clone was counted once. This chain links TRBV29-1 with TRBJ2-5; D might be TRBD2 (6 bases). This CDR3 is 14 amino acids long. The germline gives CDR1 SQVTM, CDR2 ANQGSEA. V shed 3 bases and J shed 5 bases, with 16 bases lying between them. The CDR3 DNA reads as TGCAGCGTTGATCCTCCGGGACTGGCGGAGACCCAGTACTTC. It specifies CSVDPPGLAETQYF.

The chain has TRBV19 and TRBJ2-6; D unclear. Germline V gene sequence: CDR1 LNHDA, CDR2 SQIVND (reference sequence). The CDR3 length is 15 residues. V lost 4 bases to trimming and J lost 0 bases, with 7 bases between them. The CDR3 bases are TGTGCCAGTAGTAGCTACAGCTCTGGGGCCAACGTCCTGACTTTC. Residues: CASSSYSSGANVLTF.

The CDR3 spells CASSPPLLGQPNSPLHF. DNA for the CDR3: TGTGCCAGCTCACCCCCATTGCTCGGACAGCCTAATTCACCCCTCCACTTT. J is TRBJ1-6 and V is TRBV18; possible D gene TRBD1, 6 bases. Germline V gene data show CDR1 as KGHSH and CDR2 as LQKENI. This CDR3 region has 17 residues. The germline V and J ends were trimmed by 3 bases and 6 bases, with 18 bases remaining between them. The variable domain in full, with the rest retrieved from reference TRBV18 and TRBJ1-6, is NAGVMQNPRHLVRRRGQEARLRCSPMKGHSHVYWYRQLPEEGLKFMVYLQKENIIDESGMPKERFSAEFPKEGPSILRIQQVVRGDSAAYFCASSPPLLGQPNSPLHFGNGTRLTVT.